One and the same sample provided the 10 T cell receptor beta chains below, sequenced in a study of blood T cells in healthy people across ages. Combining a sample-barcoded 5' primer with a J-beta primer mix, a second PCR ran for roughly 6 to 12 cycles. MiXCR, applied by TCRdb to the 5' RACE reads, yields one record per CDR3 protein. The sample lists approximately 780,000 distinct CDR3 sequences, about a quarter seen once, with 2.5% to 3.5% in the top ten. The same specimen was also included in a second study, on T cells of mothers and their children.

Specimen: blood. These receptors came from a boy younger than 18 in good health.

This clonotype was counted only a few times. V and J are TRBV6-1 and TRBJ2-7; possible D gene TRBD2, 6 bases. Germline CDR1 reads MNHNS; CDR2 reads SASEGT. CDR3 size: 15 residues. V was cut by 6 bases and J by 4 bases, with 19 bases left in between. The CDR3 DNA follows: TGTGCCAGCAGGCCAGGACTATCCTTTGGGTACGAGCAGTACTTC. Translated: CASRPGLSFGYEQYF.

The chain uses TRBV2 and TRBJ2-1; a weak D match, TRBD2 (5 bases). The closer fit of TRBJ2-5 to the DNA end suggests the J call may be wrong. Germline lookup yields CDR1 SNHLY and CDR2 FYNNEI. The CDR3 runs 15 residues. The CDR3 region is CASILLGSGQETQYF. The CDR3 DNA is TGTGCCAGCATTCTACTAGGGTCGGGGCAAGAGACCCAGTACTTC.

A few counts support this clonotype. The chain recombines TRBV20-1 with TRBJ1-5, with D possibly TRBD1 on 6 matching bases. This CDR3 comprises 14 residues. CDR1 and CDR2 (germline): DFQATT, SNEGSKA (reference sequence). The V gene lost 7 bases and the J gene lost 4 bases, with 17 bases spanning the gap. Here the CDR3 DNA reads TGCAGTGTCTCAAAGCCAGGGGCAAATCAGCCCCAGCATTTT. Encoded protein: CSVSKPGANQPQHF.

Only a few counts were recorded for this clonotype. The chain has TRBV3-1 and TRBJ2-5; 9 bases line up with TRBD2. The DNA end favors TRBJ2-1, so the J call may be wrong. This CDR3 spans 15 amino acids. The germline gives CDR1 LGHDT, CDR2 YNNKEL (reference sequence). CDR3 sequence: CASSHRAGGFNEQFF. The CDR3 nucleotides read TGTGCCAGCAGCCATCGGGCGGGGGGGTTCAATGAGCAGTTCTTC.

This chain joins TRBV10-3 and TRBJ2-5, with TRBD1 identical over 7 bases. The V segment lost 6 bases and the J segment 3 bases; nucleotides outside the gene matches: 4. Germline V CDR1 and CDR2: ENHRY, SYGVKD. The CDR3 is 13 residues long. This chain's CDR3 is CAIRGDSEETQYF. CDR3 bases: TGTGCCATCAGGGGGGACAGCGAAGAGACCCAGTACTTC.

This clonotype has just a few counts. The CDR3 DNA reads as TGTGCCAGCTCACCAGTCAGAGATTACTATGGCTACACCTTC. Protein: CASSPVRDYYGYTF. This chain joins TRBV18 and TRBJ1-2; D is undetermined. The CDR3 runs 14 residues. The ends were cut back, 2 bases at V and 3 bases at J, with 10 bases in the middle. Germline V gene lookup returns CDR1 KGHSH and CDR2 LQKENI.

This sequence joins TRBV20-1 and TRBJ2-5, with 9 positions matching TRBD1. CDR1 and CDR2 from the germline V gene are DFQATT and SNEGSKA (reference sequence). This CDR3 is 14 amino acids long. V shed 5 bases and J 2 bases; nucleotides not matched to a gene: 6. The CDR3 bases are TGCAGTGCTGGGGGACAGGGATGGCAAGAGACCCAGTACTTC. Its translation: CSAGGQGWQETQYF.

The chain employs TRBV5-1 and TRBJ2-1; 9 nucleotides match TRBD2. The CDR3 totals 15 residues. J was trimmed by 6 bases and V by 0 bases; bases with no gene match: 4. CDR1 and CDR2 from the germline V gene are SGHRS and YFSETQ. The CDR3 spells CASSLVASGVNEQFF. The CDR3 DNA reads TGCGCCAGCAGCTTGGTGGCTAGCGGGGTCAATGAGCAGTTCTTC.

This clonotype was seen at least ten times. The chain recombines TRBV2 with TRBJ2-2; the D gene is possibly TRBD2 (6 bases). The CDR3 loop spans 14 amino acids. V dropped 6 bases and J dropped 3 bases, with 11 bases sitting between them. Germline lookup yields CDR1 SNHLY and CDR2 FYNNEI. As DNA, the CDR3 is TGTGCCAGCAGCGGGGACTTTTACACCGGGGAGCTGTTTTTT. Translating it yields CASSGDFYTGELFF.

The chain has TRBV5-1 and TRBJ1-2; no clear D gene. Germline V CDR1 and CDR2: SGHRS, YFSETQ. V was trimmed by 8 bases and J by 10 bases, leaving 18 bases between them. This CDR3 comprises 12 residues. CDR3 residues: CARPFWGASYTF. CDR3 nucleotide sequence: TGCGCCAGACCCTTCTGGGGAGCATCCTACACCTTC.